These 4 T cell receptor beta chains came from one sample sequenced in a study of CD4 and CD8 cells across lung adenocarcinoma regions. TCRdb re-derived calls from the PCR reads in MiXCR, one entry per CDR3 protein. The sample shows about 6,500 distinct CDR3 sequences, roughly half of them seen only once. Sequencing input: CD8+ T cells from the center of a lung tumor. These receptor sequences come from a female donor with lung adenocarcinoma. The CD4 and CD8 labels of this study may be unreliable.

This clonotype was counted many times. V is TRBV6-1 and J is TRBJ1-3, with a tentative D call TRBD1 (5 bases). The CDR3 has 14 residues. The germline V gene has CDR1 MNHNS and CDR2 SASEGT. V lost 6 bases, J lost 0 bases, and 9 bases lay in between. The chain's CDR3 is CASRGLHSGNTIYF. CDR3 nucleotides: TGTGCCAGCAGGGGACTGCACTCTGGAAACACCATATATTTT.

This clonotype rates as medium-sized. This chain links TRBV25-1 with TRBJ2-2, with D possibly TRBD2 on 5 matching bases. The length of the CDR3 is 13 residues. Germline CDR1 reads MGHDK; CDR2 reads SYGVNS. Trimming took 3 bases from V and 5 from J, leaving 7 bases between them. The CDR3 bases are TGTGCCAGCAGTGAGCCGGGGACCGGGGAGCTGTTTTTT. Protein product: CASSEPGTGELFF.

Concerning this clonotype itself: Since no conserved phenylalanine or tryptophan closes the CDR3, a read error is the likely cause. This rearrangement joins TRBV7-8 to TRBJ2-5, with 9 bases aligning to TRBD1. From germline, CDR1 is SGHVS and CDR2 FQNEAQ. V lost 5 bases to trimming and J lost 5 bases; unmatched junction nucleotides: 9. The CDR3 runs 15 residues. For the CDR3, the DNA is TGTGCCAGCAGCGACGGACAGGGGAGACGGGAGACCCAGTACTCG. Translation: CASSDGQGRRETQYS.

By frequency in the sample, this clonotype is medium-sized. The chain employs TRBV7-2 and TRBJ2-6; no firm D call. This CDR3 is built from 16 residues. Deletions cut 0 bases from V and 0 bases from J, with 6 bases between. CDR1 SGHTA and CDR2 FQGNSA come from the germline V gene. The CDR3 sequence is CASSLAGRSGANVLTF. The CDR3 DNA follows: TGTGCCAGCAGCTTAGCGGGCCGCTCTGGGGCCAACGTCCTGACTTTC.